The 3 T cell receptor beta chains below all came from one sample that was sequenced in a study of T cell repertoires in cytomegalovirus infection. Their cognate antigens are unknown. TCRdb independently ran MiXCR on the reads; one entry per CDR3 protein. Of 650,000 to 900,000 distinct CDR3 sequences in the sample, about 33% were seen once. The material sequenced was cultured CD8+ T cells from PBMCs, taken from culture after CMV antigen stimulation. The origin of the receptors is a human donor in good health (CMV status not recorded). Some clones in this sample may be carry-over from other donors' samples.

This clonotype was picked up a small number of times. The J gene is TRBJ2-3, the V gene TRBV5-6; D is ambiguous. This CDR3 has 13 amino acids. V lost 1 base and J lost 2, with 5 bases in between. Looked up from germline, CDR1 is SGHDT and CDR2 is YYEEEE. In nucleotides, the CDR3 is TGTGCCAGCAGCTTGCCATACACAGATACGCAGTATTTT. This gives the protein CASSLPYTDTQYF.

The chain is built from TRBV27 and TRBJ2-2, with D perhaps matching TRBD2 (5 bases). CDR3 length equals 15 residues. The germline gives CDR1 MNHEY, CDR2 SMNVEV (reference sequence). V was cut by 6 bases and J by 3 bases, with 14 bases left in between. The CDR3 region has the DNA TGTGCCAGCAGCAACCACGGGGTGGACACCGGGGAGCTGTTTTTT. Protein sequence: CASSNHGVDTGELFF.

This clonotype was observed at least ten times. V usage is TRBV7-2 and J usage is TRBJ1-5; D is possibly TRBD1 (5 bases). The CDR3 length is 14 residues. Trimming cost V 2 bases and J 5 bases, with 10 bases left between them. Germline V lookup: CDR1 SGHTA, CDR2 FQGNSA. The DNA for the CDR3 is TGTGCCAGCAGCTTAAGACAGAGACATCAGCCCCAGCATTTT. This translates into CASSLRQRHQPQHF.